This T cell receptor beta chain derives from a study of PD-1 blockade in classical Hodgkin lymphoma. General observations from the study: As was reported, newly diagnosed patients showed lower baseline TCR diversity than healthy donors did.

Time point defined: cycle 4 day 1 (C4D1), after six to seven weeks of nivolumab. Autologous stem cell transplantation was followed by relapse in every patient, and brentuximab vedotin exposure varied. It was by magnetic negative selection that CD4+ T cells were purified from thawed PBMCs. The count of this clone is one. Its antigen remains unknown. TCRdb's table, derived via immunoSEQ multiplex PCR, lists solely in-frame clones and lacks some. The sample lists roughly 11,000 clones; approximately 74% were seen once. This CDR3 spans 11 amino acids. CDR1 and CDR2 (germline): SNHLY, FYNNEI. V was trimmed by 8 bases and J by 4 bases, leaving 9 bases between them.

The chain couples TRBV2 to TRBJ2-7; D is undetermined. The sample in question was CD4+ T cells from blood, obtained before the fourth cycle of nivolumab. This TCR was sampled from a human donor with classical Hodgkin lymphoma. CDR3 sequence reads: CASSLLYEQYF. The CDR3 DNA reads TGTGCCAGCTCTCTGTTATACGAGCAGTACTTC.